The 18 T cell receptor beta chains listed next were all sequenced from one sample in a study of T cell changes during pregnancy in multiple sclerosis. Produced via immunoSEQ multiplex PCR; TCRdb's table is partial and in-frame only. The table lists 40,000 to 50,000 clones, roughly 80% of them singletons, with approximately 0.64% in the top ten. Sequenced material: CD4+ T cells from peripheral blood mononuclear cells, taken before pregnancy. The receptors were gathered from a female donor with multiple sclerosis, enrolled in a pregnancy study.

The chain joins TRBV7-2 to TRBJ2-2; 8 positions agree with TRBD2. J lost 2 bases, V lost 1 base, and 3 bases had no gene match. The CDR3 runs 16 residues. CDR1 and CDR2 (germline): SGHTA, FQGNSA. The chain's CDR3 is CASSLVAGRNTGELFF. CDR3 coding DNA: TGTGCCAGCAGCTTAGTAGCGGGACGTAACACCGGGGAGCTGTTTTTT.

This clone was counted once. This sequence joins TRBV5-6 and TRBJ1-2; D is uncertain. This CDR3 is 14 amino acids long. V lost 4 bases, J lost 4 bases, and 14 bases lay in between. Germline assignment: CDR1 SGHDT and CDR2 YYEEEE. DNA of the CDR3: TGTGCCAGCAGCCCCACACCGGGTTCCTATGGCTACACCTTC. It is translated as CASSPTPGSYGYTF.

This clone was counted a single time. The chain couples TRBV18 to TRBJ1-2, with a tentative D call TRBD1 (5 bases). CDR3 length: 13 residues. Germline CDR1 is KGHSH and CDR2 is LQKENI. Trimming shortened V by 3 bases and J by 7 bases, and 12 bases separated the two germline ends. The CDR3 reads CASSPKDSSGYTF. The CDR3 DNA reads as TGTGCCAGCTCACCCAAAGACAGCTCTGGCTACACCTTC.

The J gene is TRBJ1-4, the V gene TRBV19; a possible D gene is TRBD1 (6 bases). V lost 4 bases, J lost 5 bases, and 11 bases lay in between. The CDR3 loop spans 14 amino acids. From germline, CDR1 is LNHDA and CDR2 SQIVND (reference sequence). The CDR3 sequence is CASSTDQGNEKLFF. The CDR3 DNA follows: TGTGCCAGTAGTACCGACCAGGGGAATGAAAAACTGTTTTTT.

The chain combines TRBV7-9 with TRBJ1-2; 8 nucleotides agree with TRBD1. Germline CDR1 is SEHNR and CDR2 is FQNEAQ (reference sequence). The V and J ends lost 5 bases and 5 bases, in that order; junction bases with no gene match: 13. The CDR3 is 16 residues long. The CDR3 protein is CASSAGPGQEGYGYTF. The CDR3 bases are TGTGCCAGCAGCGCAGGGCCGGGACAGGAAGGTTATGGCTACACCTTC.

The CDR3 bases are TGCAGCGTTCATCAAGATACGCAGTATTTT. Protein product: CSVHQDTQYF. This chain uses TRBV29-1 with TRBJ2-3; D unresolved. The CDR3 extends over 10 amino acids. Trimming cost V 5 bases and J 5 bases, with 5 bases left between them. Germline V lookup: CDR1 SQVTM, CDR2 ANQGSEA.

This clone was picked up a small number of times. The J gene is TRBJ2-1, the V gene TRBV18, with D possibly matching TRBD2 (6 bases). V was clipped by 6 bases and J by 4 bases, with 10 bases between them. This CDR3 is 13 amino acids long. Germline V gives CDR1 KGHSH, CDR2 LQKENI. CDR3 nucleotides: TGTGCCAGCTCTTCCGGGGGTTACAATGAGCAGTTCTTC. Translating gives CASSSGGYNEQFF. Full variable domain (remainder filled in from reference TRBV18 and TRBJ2-1): NAGVMQNPRHLVRRRGQEARLRCSPMKGHSHVYWYRQLPEEGLKFMVYLQKENIIDESGMPKERFSAEFPKEGPSILRIQQVVRGDSAAYFCASSSGGYNEQFFGPGTRLTVL.

The chain carries TRBV7-2 and TRBJ2-7; 7 nucleotides line up with TRBD2. There are 14 residues in the CDR3. The trim removed 5 bases at V and 2 bases at J, leaving 6 bases unmatched. Germline CDR1 SGHTA, CDR2 FQGNSA. CDR3 protein: CASSPMAGAYEQYF. The CDR3, as DNA: TGTGCCAGCAGCCCTATGGCGGGGGCCTACGAGCAGTACTTC.

The rearrangement joins TRBV5-6 to TRBJ1-4; TRBD1 matches at 7 bases. The CDR3 has 15 amino acids. V gave up 5 bases and J gave up 8 bases; unmatched junction bases: 12. In germline, CDR1 is SGHDT, CDR2 YYEEEE. The CDR3 DNA follows: TGTGCCAGCAGGGACAGGTTCGGGAGTGAGGAAAAACTGTTTTTT. This sequence encodes CASRDRFGSEEKLFF.

The genes are TRBV2 and TRBJ1-5; 8 nucleotides agree with TRBD1. CDR3 length equals 15 residues. Looked up from germline, CDR1 is SNHLY and CDR2 is FYNNEI. After removal of 9 bases from V and 4 bases from J, the junction contained 11 bases not matched to a gene. The CDR3 nucleotides read TGTGCCAGTCAACCCGGGACAGGCGCAAATCAGCCCCAGCATTTT. Translation gives CASQPGTGANQPQHF.

The CDR3 coding sequence is TGTGCCAGTAGACAGGGGTACGGCAATCAGCCCCAGCATTTT. It translates to CASRQGYGNQPQHF. V usage is TRBV19 and J usage is TRBJ1-5; TRBD1 matches at 7 bases. J was trimmed by 2 bases and V by 6 bases; bases with no gene match: 4. In germline, CDR1 is LNHDA, CDR2 SQIVND (reference sequence). CDR3 length: 14 residues.

V and J are TRBV4-3 and TRBJ1-1, with unresolved D. The CDR3 runs 14 residues. CDR1 is LGHNA and CDR2 is YSLEER in the germline V gene. Trimming removed 3 bases at V and 4 bases at J, with 12 bases between. The CDR3 DNA sequence: TGCGCCAGCAGCCACCTCGGACTGGGCACTGAAGCTTTCTTT. Protein: CASSHLGLGTEAFF.

CDR3 DNA sequence: TGTGCCAGCAGCCCAGGGGCCTACGAGCAGTACTTC. Translating it yields CASSPGAYEQYF. The chain uses TRBV7-2 and TRBJ2-7, with D maybe TRBD1 (6 bases). This CDR3 region has 12 residues. Germline V gene lookup returns CDR1 SGHTA and CDR2 FQGNSA. Trimming left V 5 bases short and J 2 bases short, with 7 bases between.

The rearrangement uses TRBV10-3 and TRBJ2-1, with TRBD1 matching over 10 bases. Germline V CDR1 and CDR2: ENHRY, SYGVKD. The CDR3 extends over 14 amino acids. The junction had 4 bases not matched to a gene; V was cut back by 5 bases and J by 6 bases. The CDR3 DNA follows: TGTGCCATCAGTCCGGGACAGGGGATCAATGAGCAGTTCTTC. Translating gives CAISPGQGINEQFF.

The rearrangement uses TRBV9 and TRBJ2-1, with D possibly being TRBD1 (6 bases). Deletions cut 0 bases from V and 9 bases from J, with 13 bases between. The CDR3 consists of 14 residues. Germline CDR1 reads SGDLS; CDR2 reads YYNGEE. The DNA of the CDR3 is TGTGCCAGCAGCGTAGACCCCCGAGGGGGTGAGCAGTTCTTC. Amino acid sequence: CASSVDPRGGEQFF.

The chain couples TRBV5-5 to TRBJ2-1, with 7 bases lining up with TRBD1. Germline assignment: CDR1 SGHKS and CDR2 YYEKEE (reference sequence). With 1 base clipped from V and 15 bases from J, the junction kept 4 bases outside the gene matches. CDR3 size: 11 residues. The CDR3 here is CASSLPDRLFF. CDR3 coding DNA: TGTGCCAGCAGCTTGCCGGACAGGTTGTTCTTC. The whole variable domain, filled in from reference TRBV5-5 and TRBJ2-1, reads DAGVTQSPTHLIKTRGQQVTLRCSPISGHKSVSWYQQVLGQGPQFIFQYYEKEERGRGNFPDRFSARQFPNYSSELNVNALLLGDSALYLCASSLPDRLFFGPGTRLTVL.

This clone was found a few times. The CDR3 DNA reads as TGTGCCAGCAGTCCCTGGACTGCCCGCTACGAGCAGTACTTC. It encodes CASSPWTARYEQYF. J is TRBJ2-7 and V is TRBV6-6; TRBD2 might be the D (5 bases). Germline V gene sequence: CDR1 MNHNY, CDR2 SVGAGI (reference sequence). The CDR3 contains 14 residues. The V and J ends lost 5 bases and 3 bases respectively, with 14 bases between them.

The rearrangement uses TRBV2 and TRBJ1-2, with a tentative D call TRBD1 (5 bases). V was shortened by 5 bases and J by 3 bases, with 19 bases between the two germline ends. The CDR3 length is 16 residues. Germline V gene sequence: CDR1 SNHLY, CDR2 FYNNEI. This chain's CDR3 is CASSTDRYGHDYGYTF. The CDR3 coding sequence is TGTGCCAGCAGTACTGACCGTTATGGACATGACTATGGCTACACCTTC.